The text below deals with one T cell receptor (beta chain). The antigen it recognizes is unknown. There are no base qualities to consult, and no much larger clone falls within one base. Donors were healthy HIV-negative adults with no recently reported acute infections or vaccinations. Only Caucasian adults living in Nashville, Tennessee, USA were represented among the donors. CD4+ T cells were enriched by magnetic negative selection, after which naive cells were positively selected on CD45RA and the negative fraction was taken as the memory subset. Blood was obtained by leukapheresis, after which PBMCs were separated by Ficoll-Histopaque density gradient centrifugation and cryopreserved in liquid nitrogen vapor phase. Analytical flow cytometry was used to check the purity and quantity of every magnetically sorted T cell population. Genomic DNA was isolated from each sorted fraction and quantified by UV absorbance on a Nanodrop 2000c.

The sample originates from a study of shared clonotypes between healthy human individuals (TCRdb year 2020). The study in broad terms: Two women and a few men aged 18 to 49 years were included in the cohort. Leukapheresis yielded between about 0.8 and 9.5 billion PBMCs per donor. Per donor, three plates each were used for CD4 naive and CD4 memory, two for CD8 naive, and one for CD8 memory. The study deeply sequenced blood TCR repertoires of several healthy adults to estimate repertoire size and the extent of clonotype sharing between individuals. To increase sequencing depth and limit assay-specific biases, different laboratories used diverse techniques to prepare libraries and sequence TCR repertoires.

What the work shows at the level of the full study, not this receptor alone: The small number of donors limited the genetic and exposure-history diversity represented. Approximately 5% of naive CD4, roughly 3.6% of naive CD8, around 2.3% of memory CD4, and approximately 0.39% of memory CD8 clonotypes were shared across a few donors. Compared with non-shared clonotypes, the clonotypes found in all four sorted-subset donors had higher generation probabilities. Larger estimated clonotype richness was generally found for naive subsets than for memory subsets. Sampling was restricted to blood, and TCR repertoires in tissues likely differ from the TCR repertoires found in blood. Even with the large sequencing depth, rarefaction of the sorted-subset datasets indicated that sequencing was incomplete. Based on pairwise subsampling, the degree of clonotype sharing among donors was expected to be affected by sequencing depth.

TCR CDR3 regions were amplified from genomic DNA by multiplex PCR using the deep immunoSEQ assay. For each cell subset, the extracted genomic DNA was distributed evenly across all wells of several immunoSEQ 96-well plates, and each plate served as one replicate. For sorted subsets, 200 ng of genomic DNA, equivalent to 25,000 to 30,000 T cell genomes, went into each replicate PCR. The purified libraries were quantified using a Qubit 3.0 fluorometer, sized with a Bioanalyzer 2100, and then quantified again using the KAPA Library Quantification kit. Every immunoSEQ 96-well plate was sequenced on a dedicated single-read 150-cycle Illumina NextSeq 550 flow cell. Turning to the authors' computational methods: Because the immunoSEQ output included only junctional sequences and no quality scores, the filtering could not be the same as the filtering used for full-length reads. To assign V/J genes and CDR3, sequences were annotated against IMGT germline references using PyIR, a Python wrapper for IgBLAST v1.9. Reads were removed for weak V/J assignments (E-value above 1e-6), missing CDR3, stop codons, out-of-frame junctions, or ambiguous translated residues. A V3J clonotype was defined by an identical inferred V gene, J gene, and CDR3 amino acid sequence. Percentage overlap between repertoires was calculated by dividing the number of shared unique clonotypes by the size of the smaller repertoire. Repertoire richness was assessed with RTK rarefaction, the Chao1 estimator, and Recon v2.1 estimates of unobserved clonotypes. OLGA was used to compute generation probabilities for all TCRbeta clonotypes that the gDNA method yielded from four donors. TCRdb retrieved this table from immuneACCESS and kept in-frame rearrangements only. Not all clones are present; in checked studies, unresolved V genes account for under half, and no reason is known for the remainder. The DNA was the basis for D and trimming; V, J and clone size are from that table. The sample yields about 1 million clones; about three quarters were counted once. Of the sample, about 1.4% is held by the ten largest clones.

Between the V and J ends, shortened by 5 bases and 0 bases respectively, the junction contains 4 bases. From its cysteine to its phenylalanine, the CDR3 spans 12 amino acids. The DNA shown is the 36-base CDR3, in frame from base 1. CDR1 and CDR2, looked up from the germline V gene, are SGHTA and FQGNSA. The sequence was collected from a man younger than 30 in good health. The specimen was memory CD4+ T cells sorted from blood. The cell subset or site label of this sample denotes: CD45RA-negative fraction. The sequence links TRBV7-2 to TRBJ2-5; the D gene remains uncertain. The sequence in DNA is TGTGCCAGCAGCGGGTACCAAGAGACCCAGTACTTC. This translates into CASSGYQETQYF.